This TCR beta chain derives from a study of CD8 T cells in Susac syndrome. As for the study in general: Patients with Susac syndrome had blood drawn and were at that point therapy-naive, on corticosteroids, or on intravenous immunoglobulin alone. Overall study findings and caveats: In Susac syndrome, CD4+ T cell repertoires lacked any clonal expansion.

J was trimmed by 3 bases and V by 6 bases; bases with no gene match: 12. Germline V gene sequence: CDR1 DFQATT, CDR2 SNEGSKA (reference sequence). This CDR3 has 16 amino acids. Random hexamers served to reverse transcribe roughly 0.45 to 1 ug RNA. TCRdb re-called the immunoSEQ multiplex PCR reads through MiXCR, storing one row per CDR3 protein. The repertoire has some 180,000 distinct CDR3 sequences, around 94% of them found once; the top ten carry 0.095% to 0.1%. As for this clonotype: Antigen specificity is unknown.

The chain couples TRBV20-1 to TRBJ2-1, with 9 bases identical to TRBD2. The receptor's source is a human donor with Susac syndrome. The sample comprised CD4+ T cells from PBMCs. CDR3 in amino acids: CSARGVSGRSYNEQFF. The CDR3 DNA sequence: TGCAGTGCCCGGGGAGTGAGCGGGAGGAGCTACAATGAGCAGTTCTTC.